This T cell receptor (beta chain) comes out of a study of CD8 T cells in ankylosing spondylitis. Findings and caveats of the study: Blood of patients with ankylosing spondylitis appeared to be characterized by a TCR beta motif of eight or nine highly homologous variants. Certain motif variants had earlier been reported in reactive arthritis synovial fluid and blood.

5'-RACE, quantitative and with molecular barcodes, yielded the TCR beta libraries. TCRdb called the 5' RACE reads again in MiXCR, with one record for every CDR3 protein. This table holds fewer than 550,000 distinct CDR3 sequences, roughly 5.2% found once. This clonotype appeared many times. What it binds is unknown. The CDR3 is 16 residues long. In germline, CDR1 is SGHTA, CDR2 FQGNSA. V lost 1 base and J lost 1, with 13 bases in between. The receptor comes from a male donor with ankylosing spondylitis. The gene calls are TRBV7-2 and TRBJ2-5; TRBD2 might be the D (6 bases). The material sequenced was blood, either unsorted or a sorted T cell fraction (not recorded which). CDR3 in DNA: TGTGCCAGCAGCTTAGGTAGCTTGGGGGGCCAAGAGACCCAGTACTTC. It specifies CASSLGSLGGQETQYF. Supplemented by reference TRBV7-2 and TRBJ2-5, the full variable domain reads GAGVSQSPSNKVTEKGKDVELRCDPISGHTALYWYRQSLGQGLEFLIYFQGNSAPDKSGLPSDRFSAERTGGSVSTLTIQRTQQEDSAVYLCASSLGSLGGQETQYFGPGTRLLVL.